The 27 T cell receptor beta chains below were found in one sample sequenced in a study of blood T cell repertoires in COVID-19. Repertoires were generated with immunoSEQ multiplex PCR, while TCRdb's copy carries only in-frame clones and drops some. This sample has under 300,000 clones, with about 86% found just once. The sample was peripheral blood. The receptors here all came from a man aged 60 to 69 with acute or convalescent COVID-19.

This chain uses TRBV7-9 with TRBJ2-7, with 10 bases matching TRBD2. Germline V gives CDR1 SEHNR, CDR2 FQNEAQ (reference sequence). The CDR3 extends over 15 amino acids. J was trimmed by 7 bases and V by 4 bases; bases with no gene match: 10. CDR3: CASSSKAGGPGEQYF. CDR3 nucleotides: TGTGCCAGCAGCTCCAAAGCGGGAGGGCCGGGTGAGCAGTACTTC.

The rearrangement links TRBV5-4 to TRBJ2-3, with a tentative D call TRBD2 (6 bases). V was cut by 2 bases and J by 3 bases, with 16 bases left in between. The germline V gene encodes CDR1 SGHNT and CDR2 YYREEE (reference sequence). The CDR3 runs 16 residues. The CDR3 nucleotides read TGTGCCAGCAGCTTAGGAGGGAGCGCCGGTACAGATACGCAGTATTTT. This sequence encodes CASSLGGSAGTDTQYF.

Of note for this clone: Other DNA sequences of this sample code for an identical CDR3. This sequence joins TRBV28 and TRBJ1-2; TRBD1 matches at 7 bases. V lost 5 bases and J lost 4; bases outside the gene matches: 4. The CDR3 runs 13 residues. Per germline, CDR1 MDHEN and CDR2 SYDVKM. CDR3 DNA: TGTGCCAGCAGTCTGGGACAGTCCTATGGCTACACCTTC. This sequence encodes CASSLGQSYGYTF.

The chain uses TRBV11-3 and TRBJ2-1, with TRBD2 identical over 12 bases. V was clipped by 4 bases and J by 8 bases; unmatched bases: 6. This CDR3 is built from 15 residues. From germline, CDR1 is SGHNT and CDR2 YENEEA. The CDR3 loop is CASSSRTSGIDEQFF. The CDR3 DNA sequence: TGTGCCAGCAGCTCGCGGACTAGCGGGATCGATGAGCAGTTCTTC.

This clone was seen a few times. The chain uses TRBV28 and TRBJ2-3, with TRBD2 matching 7 bases. Losses at the gene ends were 10 bases for V and 2 bases for J; bases not matched to a gene: 6. Per the germline V gene, CDR1 is MDHEN and CDR2 is SYDVKM. CDR3 length: 13 residues. The CDR3 DNA follows: TGTGCCACTGGGGGGGGTTTCACAGATACGCAGTATTTT. It specifies CATGGGFTDTQYF.

The chain joins TRBV28 to TRBJ1-4; D perhaps matches TRBD1 (6 bases). V lost 6 bases, J lost 8 bases, and 19 bases lay in between. The CDR3 has 15 amino acids. The germline V gene encodes CDR1 MDHEN and CDR2 SYDVKM. In DNA, the CDR3 is TGTGCCAGCAGCCACACCGGGCTTCAGGGGGAAAAACTGTTTTTT. Its translation is CASSHTGLQGEKLFF.

The V call is TRBV2, the J call TRBJ2-2, with D maybe TRBD1 (6 bases). The CDR3 consists of 16 residues. Germline CDR1 SNHLY, CDR2 FYNNEI. Trimming took off 2 bases at V and 6 bases at J, with 16 bases between the two ends. CDR3 amino acids: CASSERGSGGAGELFF. CDR3 in DNA: TGTGCCAGCAGTGAAAGGGGGAGCGGAGGTGCCGGGGAGCTGTTTTTT.

This clone was seen a few times. The rearrangement joins TRBV6-1 to TRBJ2-2; 7 bases align to TRBD1. This CDR3 is 16 amino acids long. Germline trimming cut 1 base from V and 7 bases from J; bases unmatched to any gene: 9. The germline CDR1 and CDR2 sequences are MNHNS and SASEGT. The CDR3 protein is CASSEGPRGWNGELFF. The CDR3 bases are TGTGCCAGCAGTGAAGGGCCCAGGGGGTGGAACGGGGAGCTGTTTTTT.

There are many counts of this clone. The chain joins TRBV19 to TRBJ2-2; TRBD2 matches at 14 bases. Germline-derived CDR1 and CDR2 are LNHDA and SQIVND (reference sequence). The length of the CDR3 is 18 residues. Unmatched junction bases numbered 9, after V lost 5 bases and J lost 4 bases. The CDR3 nucleotides read TGTGCCAGTAGTCCAGGACTAGCGGGAGGAGCGGGCACCGGGGAGCTGTTTTTT. Its translation is CASSPGLAGGAGTGELFF.

The J gene is TRBJ2-4, the V gene TRBV7-3; 10 bases match TRBD1. Germline loops: CDR1 SGHTA, CDR2 FQGTGA. Germline trimming cut 3 bases from V and 3 bases from J; bases unmatched to any gene: 5. The length of the CDR3 is 16 residues. The CDR3 bases are TGTGCCAGCAGCTTCACGGACAGGGGGTTCAAAAACATTCAGTACTTC. Amino acid sequence: CASSFTDRGFKNIQYF.

The chain is built from TRBV5-6 and TRBJ2-7; 11 nucleotides agree with TRBD2. Germline trimming cut 5 bases from V and 3 bases from J; bases unmatched to any gene: 7. The CDR3 loop spans 15 amino acids. CDR1 and CDR2 from the germline V gene are SGHDT and YYEEEE. The DNA of the CDR3 is TGTGCCAGCAGTCCCACGGGACTAGCGGTCTACGAGCAGTACTTC. Translation: CASSPTGLAVYEQYF.

This chain connects TRBV11-2 to TRBJ2-1; 9 bases are shared with TRBD2. Looked up from germline, CDR1 is SGHAT and CDR2 is FQNNGV. The length of the CDR3 is 16 residues. The V and J ends lost 2 bases and 3 bases, in that order; junction bases with no gene match: 5. Here the CDR3 reads CASSLLVAGVYNEQFF. For the CDR3, the DNA is TGTGCCAGCAGCTTACTCGTAGCGGGAGTCTACAATGAGCAGTTCTTC.

The chain combines TRBV11-2 with TRBJ2-1; 13 bases line up with TRBD2. V dropped 1 base and J dropped 14; count of bases not matched to a gene: 8. The CDR3 totals 15 residues. Germline CDR1 is SGHAT and CDR2 is FQNNGV. The CDR3 sequence is CASSLAGTSGNMKFF. CDR3 DNA: TGTGCCAGCAGCTTAGCTGGGACTAGCGGGAACATGAAGTTCTTC. Variable domain in full (rest from reference TRBV11-2 and TRBJ2-1): EAGVAQSPRYKIIEKRQSVAFWCNPISGHATLYWYQQILGQGPKLLIQFQNNGVVDDSQLPKDRFSAERLKGVDSTLKIQPAKLEDSAVYLCASSLAGTSGNMKFFGPGTRLTVL.

The genes are TRBV30 and TRBJ1-1; D uncertain. V was trimmed by 3 bases and J by 7 bases, leaving 12 bases between them. This CDR3 region has 12 residues. Germline CDR1 is GTSNPN and CDR2 is SVGIG (reference sequence). The CDR3 DNA sequence: TGTGCCTGGAGGTCAAACCTAGGTGAAGCTTTCTTT. Translated: CAWRSNLGEAFF.

This clone was found once. The chain couples TRBV7-3 to TRBJ1-1; a weak D match, TRBD1 (5 bases). Trimming shortened V by 1 base and J by 4 bases, and 13 bases separated the two germline ends. Germline-derived CDR1 and CDR2 are SGHTA and FQGTGA. The CDR3 totals 15 residues. The CDR3 loop reads CASSLSVGARTEAFF. The CDR3 region has the DNA TGTGCCAGCAGCTTAAGTGTAGGGGCGCGCACTGAAGCTTTCTTT.

This chain connects TRBV7-2 to TRBJ1-5; D remains ambiguous. CDR1 and CDR2 from the germline V gene are SGHTA and FQGNSA. V was pared by 3 bases and J by 2 bases, with 17 bases between. The CDR3 length is 17 residues. CDR3 bases: TGTGCCAGCAGCTTTACAGTAGAACCCTTTGGCAATCAGCCCCAGCATTTT. Its translation is CASSFTVEPFGNQPQHF.

This chain links TRBV7-9 with TRBJ2-3; D is unresolved. Looked up from germline, CDR1 is SEHNR and CDR2 is FQNEAQ (reference sequence). V shed 5 bases and J shed 6 bases, with 12 bases lying between them. The CDR3 sequence is 13 residues long. In nucleotides, the CDR3 is TGTGCCAGCAGCCATCCTCCGGGTGATACGCAGTATTTT. This gives the protein CASSHPPGDTQYF.

The V gene is TRBV19, the J gene TRBJ2-7; TRBD2 matches at 7 bases. Germline values: CDR1 LNHDA, CDR2 SQIVND (reference sequence). V lost 3 bases to trimming and J lost 5 bases; unmatched junction nucleotides: 7. The CDR3 runs 14 residues. CDR3 region: CASSMRGSIHEQYF. CDR3 DNA: TGTGCCAGTAGTATGCGCGGGAGCATCCACGAGCAGTACTTC.

The chain combines TRBV5-6 with TRBJ1-2; D ambiguous. Trimming removed 7 bases at V and 7 bases at J, with 17 bases between. Germline V gene data show CDR1 as SGHDT and CDR2 as YYEEEE. CDR3 size: 13 residues. This CDR3 is CASRGTRSGGYTF. Written as DNA, the CDR3 is TGTGCCAGCCGAGGCACTCGGTCGGGTGGCTACACCTTC.

The rearrangement links TRBV19 to TRBJ1-2, with 7 bases lining up with TRBD1. The J segment lost 2 bases and the V segment lost 1 base, leaving 4 bases of the junction unmatched. Germline CDR1 and CDR2: LNHDA and SQIVND (reference sequence). CDR3 length: 15 amino acids. CDR3 DNA sequence: TGTGCCAGTAGTATAGCCAAACAGGGGAACTATGGCTACACCTTC. Protein sequence: CASSIAKQGNYGYTF.

This clone was detected once. V gene TRBV11-3 combines with J gene TRBJ2-2, with TRBD2 identical over 12 bases. Germline V lookup: CDR1 SGHNT, CDR2 YENEEA. Trimming removed 4 bases from V and 3 bases from J; junction bases left unmatched: 3. The CDR3 is 16 residues long. The CDR3 DNA follows: TGTGCCAGCAGCTCCCTAGCGGGAGGGGACACCGGGGAGCTGTTTTTT. As protein: CASSSLAGGDTGELFF.

The genes are TRBV29-1 and TRBJ2-7, with 11 bases fitting TRBD2. Looked up from germline, CDR1 is SQVTM and CDR2 is ANQGSEA. V lost 3 bases and J lost 2; bases outside the gene matches: 3. The CDR3 is 14 residues long. CDR3 sequence: CSVEGTSGTYEQYF. CDR3 in DNA: TGCAGCGTTGAGGGGACTAGCGGCACCTACGAGCAGTACTTC.

V usage is TRBV9 and J usage is TRBJ2-1, with 9 bases fitting TRBD2. V lost 3 bases, J lost 4 bases, and 5 bases stayed unmatched. Germline V gives CDR1 SGDLS, CDR2 YYNGEE. This CDR3 contains 15 residues. The CDR3 DNA follows: TGTGCCAGCAGCGCCCAGACTAGCGGATACAATGAGCAGTTCTTC. Translated, it gives CASSAQTSGYNEQFF.

The chain links TRBV28 to TRBJ2-5, with D maybe TRBD2 (6 bases). The CDR3 totals 16 residues. V lost 2 bases and J lost 4, with 17 bases in between. CDR1 is MDHEN and CDR2 is SYDVKM in the germline V gene. The CDR3 DNA reads as TGTGCCAGCAGTTTAAGGCAGGGACCGGGACTAGAGACCCAGTACTTC. Its translation is CASSLRQGPGLETQYF.

V usage is TRBV4-2 and J usage is TRBJ1-5; TRBD1 might be the D (6 bases). CDR1 and CDR2 (germline): LGHNA, YNFKEQ. This CDR3 spans 20 amino acids. Trimming took off 2 bases at V and 7 bases at J, with 30 bases between the two ends. The CDR3 DNA follows: TGTGCCAGCAGCCAAAGCCTACCGGGATGGGGTGTGACAGGCGGACAGCCCCAGCATTTT. Translating gives CASSQSLPGWGVTGGQPQHF.

This chain's CDR3 is CASSLPGYNQPQHF. DNA of the CDR3: TGTGCCAGCAGCCTCCCAGGGTACAATCAGCCCCAGCATTTT. J is TRBJ1-5 and V is TRBV7-2; weak D call: TRBD1 (5 bases). V dropped 5 bases and J dropped 3 bases, with 11 bases sitting between them. The length of the CDR3 is 14 residues. CDR1 and CDR2 (germline): SGHTA, FQGNSA.

This clone was seen just once. This rearrangement joins TRBV16 to TRBJ1-2, with TRBD1 matching over 8 bases. CDR3 size: 13 residues. Unmatched junction bases numbered 0, after V lost 4 bases and J lost 2 bases. CDR1 and CDR2 (germline): KGHSY, FQNENV. The CDR3 is CASSRQGNYGYTF. The CDR3 nucleotides read TGTGCCAGCAGCCGACAGGGGAACTATGGCTACACCTTC.